This T cell receptor (beta chain) was documented in a study of blood T cells in healthy people across ages. A word on this clonotype: Its ends do not fully match the called genes, so a read error is possible.

The authors ran a second PCR of about 6 to 11 cycles using a sample-barcoded 5' primer and a J-beta primer mix. A single record per CDR3 protein comes from TCRdb applying MiXCR to the 5' RACE reads. The data show 850,000 to 950,000 distinct CDR3 sequences, under 35% seen once. Germline lookup yields CDR1 SGDLS and CDR2 YYNGEE. This CDR3 spans 17 amino acids. This chain connects TRBV9 to TRBJ2-3; 10 bases match TRBD2. The clonotype originates from a woman older than 75 in good health. The specimen was blood. CDR3 coding DNA: TGTGCCAACAGCGGACGTGAGCGGGGGGGCCCAGTAGATACGCAGTATTTT. Encoded protein: CANSGRERGGPVDTQYF.